Listed below are T cell receptor beta chains from one sample, sequenced in a study of blood T cell repertoires in COVID-19. Produced via immunoSEQ multiplex PCR; TCRdb's table is partial and in-frame only. The sample has 70,000 to 90,000 clones, around 76% seen once. Sequenced material: peripheral blood. Every receptor here comes from a human donor in a cohort sampled during active COVID-19. Each CDR3 is given with its conserved first and last residue. Fields, in order: D gene, J gene, V gene, clone size, CDR3 protein, CDR3 DNA. The D gene is left open where the match is weak. Only part of the rows carry a size: once, few, many, or a class if the clone is expanded.

d_gene: .
j_gene: TRBJ1-5
v_gene: TRBV21-1
abundance: .
CDR3aa: CASSKALSGGSGNQPQHF
CDR3nt: TGTGCCAGCAGCAAAGCGCTTTCTGGAGGCTCGGGCAATCAGCCCCAGCATTTT

d_gene: TRBD2
j_gene: TRBJ2-1
v_gene: TRBV2
abundance: .
CDR3aa: CASAGLASYNEQFF
CDR3nt: TGTGCCAGCGCTGGACTAGCGAGTTACAATGAGCAGTTCTTC

d_gene: .
j_gene: TRBJ1-6
v_gene: TRBV21-1
abundance: .
CDR3aa: CASSKPPFDRYNSPLHF
CDR3nt: TGTGCCAGCAGCAAACCCCCCTTCGACAGGTACAATTCACCCCTCCACTTT

d_gene: TRBD1
j_gene: TRBJ1-2
v_gene: TRBV10-1
abundance: .
CDR3aa: CASSPDRDGYTF
CDR3nt: TGCGCCAGCAGCCCGGACAGGGACGGCTACACCTTC

d_gene: TRBD2
j_gene: TRBJ2-1
v_gene: TRBV4-3
abundance: .
CDR3aa: CASSGRTSLMYEQFF
CDR3nt: TGCGCCAGCAGCGGCAGGACTAGTCTTATGTATGAGCAGTTCTTC

d_gene: .
j_gene: TRBJ1-6
v_gene: TRBV25-1
abundance: .
CDR3aa: CASSEGPGIGWNSPLHF
CDR3nt: TGTGCCAGCAGTGAGGGTCCGGGGATCGGGTGGAATTCACCCCTCCACTTT

d_gene: .
j_gene: TRBJ1-1
v_gene: TRBV28
abundance: .
CDR3aa: CASSFILRGPNTEAFF
CDR3nt: TGTGCCAGCAGTTTCATCTTGCGGGGCCCGAACACTGAAGCTTTCTTT

d_gene: TRBD1
j_gene: TRBJ1-2
v_gene: TRBV2
abundance: once
CDR3aa: CASSEGTGRGYTF
CDR3nt: TGTGCCAGCAGTGAGGGGACAGGGCGCGGCTACACCTTC

d_gene: TRBD1
j_gene: TRBJ1-6
v_gene: TRBV2
abundance: .
CDR3aa: CASQGGHNSPLHF
CDR3nt: TGTGCCAGCCAGGGGGGCCATAATTCACCCCTCCACTTT

d_gene: TRBD2
j_gene: TRBJ2-3
v_gene: TRBV9
abundance: .
CDR3aa: CASSPILAGGGTDTQYF
CDR3nt: TGTGCCAGCAGCCCGATACTAGCGGGAGGGGGCACAGATACGCAGTATTTT

d_gene: .
j_gene: TRBJ1-4
v_gene: TRBV7-8
abundance: .
CDR3aa: CASSFRAWGGQEKLFF
CDR3nt: TGTGCCAGCAGTTTTAGGGCCTGGGGAGGTCAGGAAAAACTGTTTTTT

d_gene: .
j_gene: TRBJ2-7
v_gene: TRBV7-9
abundance: once
CDR3aa: CASSFHGRGGEQYF
CDR3nt: TGTGCCAGCAGCTTTCATGGAAGGGGCGGCGAGCAGTACTTC

d_gene: .
j_gene: TRBJ1-1
v_gene: TRBV19
abundance: .
CDR3aa: CASSAPGRMNTEAFF
CDR3nt: TGTGCCAGTAGTGCCCCAGGGCGGATGAACACTGAAGCTTTCTTT

d_gene: .
j_gene: TRBJ1-2
v_gene: TRBV11-3
abundance: .
CDR3aa: CASAWDTNYGYTF
CDR3nt: TGTGCCAGCGCCTGGGACACAAACTATGGCTACACCTTC

d_gene: TRBD1
j_gene: TRBJ2-7
v_gene: TRBV7-9
abundance: .
CDR3aa: CASSQLRTGRITHEQYF
CDR3nt: TGTGCCAGCAGCCAACTCCGGACAGGGAGAATCACCCACGAGCAGTACTTC

d_gene: .
j_gene: TRBJ2-7
v_gene: TRBV5-1
abundance: .
CDR3aa: CASSLAGGEQYF
CDR3nt: TGCGCCAGCAGCTTGGCTGGAGGGGAGCAGTACTTC

d_gene: TRBD2
j_gene: TRBJ2-3
v_gene: TRBV5-6
abundance: once
CDR3aa: CASSLASGRDTQYF
CDR3nt: TGTGCCAGCAGCTTGGCTAGCGGGAGGGATACGCAGTATTTT

d_gene: .
j_gene: TRBJ2-2
v_gene: TRBV10-1
abundance: .
CDR3aa: CASSEGRANTGELFF
CDR3nt: TGCGCCAGCAGTGAGGGCAGGGCGAACACCGGGGAGCTGTTTTTT

d_gene: .
j_gene: TRBJ1-1
v_gene: TRBV2
abundance: .
CDR3aa: CASRRSTEAFF
CDR3nt: TGTGCCAGCAGGAGGAGTACTGAAGCTTTCTTT

d_gene: .
j_gene: TRBJ1-2
v_gene: TRBV5-1
abundance: .
CDR3aa: CASSPGSYGYTF
CDR3nt: TGCGCCAGCAGCCCGGGGAGTTACGGCTACACCTTC

d_gene: .
j_gene: TRBJ1-5
v_gene: TRBV6-5
abundance: .
CDR3aa: CASSPGGNSNQPQHF
CDR3nt: TGTGCCAGCAGCCCCGGAGGGAATAGCAATCAGCCCCAGCATTTT

d_gene: TRBD2
j_gene: TRBJ2-7
v_gene: TRBV28
abundance: .
CDR3aa: CASSGEGSIEQYF
CDR3nt: TGTGCCAGCAGCGGGGAGGGCTCCATCGAGCAGTACTTC

d_gene: .
j_gene: TRBJ2-1
v_gene: TRBV7-8
abundance: once
CDR3aa: CASSSYIDAGARYNEQFF
CDR3nt: TGTGCCAGCAGCTCGTATATCGACGCGGGGGCTCGGTATAATGAGCAGTTCTTC

d_gene: TRBD1
j_gene: TRBJ2-1
v_gene: TRBV2
abundance: many
CDR3aa: CASSVAGGNEQFF
CDR3nt: TGTGCCAGCAGTGTGGCAGGGGGCAATGAGCAGTTCTTC

d_gene: .
j_gene: TRBJ1-1
v_gene: TRBV28
abundance: .
CDR3aa: CASSSRGNTEAFF
CDR3nt: TGTGCCAGCAGCTCCAGGGGGAACACTGAAGCTTTCTTT

d_gene: .
j_gene: TRBJ1-5
v_gene: TRBV5-6
abundance: .
CDR3aa: CASSSRRYSNQPQHF
CDR3nt: TGTGCCAGCAGCTCCCGGAGGTATAGCAATCAGCCCCAGCATTTT

d_gene: .
j_gene: TRBJ2-2
v_gene: TRBV19
abundance: .
CDR3aa: CASRKYDTAGGELFF
CDR3nt: TGTGCCAGTAGGAAGTACGACACCGCCGGCGGGGAGCTGTTTTTT

d_gene: TRBD1
j_gene: TRBJ1-1
v_gene: TRBV5-4
abundance: .
CDR3aa: CASSLMDRGGTEAFF
CDR3nt: TGTGCCAGCAGCCTTATGGACAGGGGGGGTACTGAAGCTTTCTTT

d_gene: .
j_gene: TRBJ1-5
v_gene: TRBV6-1
abundance: .
CDR3aa: CASSEAGTHSNQPQHF
CDR3nt: TGTGCCAGCAGTGAAGCCGGTACTCATAGCAATCAGCCCCAGCATTTT

d_gene: TRBD1
j_gene: TRBJ2-7
v_gene: TRBV7-6
abundance: .
CDR3aa: CASSLESWTGVTGGPYEQYF
CDR3nt: TGTGCCAGCAGCTTAGAGTCTTGGACAGGGGTTACCGGCGGGCCCTACGAGCAGTACTTC